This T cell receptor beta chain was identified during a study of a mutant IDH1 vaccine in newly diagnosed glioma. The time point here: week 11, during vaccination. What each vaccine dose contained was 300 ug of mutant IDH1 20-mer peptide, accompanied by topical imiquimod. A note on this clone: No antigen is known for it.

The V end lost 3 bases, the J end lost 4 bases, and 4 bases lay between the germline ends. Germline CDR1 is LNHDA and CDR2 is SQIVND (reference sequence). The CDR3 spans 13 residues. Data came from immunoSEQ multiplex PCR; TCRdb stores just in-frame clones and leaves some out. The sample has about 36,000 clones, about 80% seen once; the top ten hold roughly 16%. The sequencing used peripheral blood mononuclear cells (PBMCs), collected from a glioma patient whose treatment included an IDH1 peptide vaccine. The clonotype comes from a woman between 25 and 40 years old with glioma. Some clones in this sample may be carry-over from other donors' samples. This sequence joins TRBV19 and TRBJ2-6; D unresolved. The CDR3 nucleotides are TGTGCCAGTAGTATTCCCGGGGCCAACGTCCTGACTTTC. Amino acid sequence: CASSIPGANVLTF.